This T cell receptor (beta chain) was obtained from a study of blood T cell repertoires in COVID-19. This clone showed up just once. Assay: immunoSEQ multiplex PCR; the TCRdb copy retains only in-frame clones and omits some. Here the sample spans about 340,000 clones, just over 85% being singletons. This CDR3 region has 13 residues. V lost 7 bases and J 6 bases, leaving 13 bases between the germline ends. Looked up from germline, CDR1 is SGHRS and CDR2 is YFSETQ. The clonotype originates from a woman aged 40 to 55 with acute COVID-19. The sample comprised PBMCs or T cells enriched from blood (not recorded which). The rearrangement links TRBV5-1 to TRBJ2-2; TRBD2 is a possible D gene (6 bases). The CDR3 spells CASRDLVPGELFF. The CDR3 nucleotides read TGCGCCAGCCGGGACTTAGTCCCCGGGGAGCTGTTTTTT.